The clone carrying this T cell receptor beta chain was found a few times. Its antigen is still unknown. The CDR3 totals 17 residues. The germline V gene encodes CDR1 MDHEN and CDR2 SYDVKM. Trimming at V came to 3 bases and at J to 3 bases, leaving 9 bases not matched to a gene. This sample stems from a study of identical twins. The cDNA had a unique molecular identifier and a template-switch universal primer site. TCRdb used MiXCR to reprocess the 5' RACE reads, holding one entry per CDR3 protein. This table has some 500,000 distinct CDR3 sequences, 14% appearing once. Study-wide results and caveats: Conclusions were drawn cross-sectionally by statistical analysis, without following the same donors. With abundant cord blood beta clonotypes, insertions were fewer; memory repertoires showed no such pattern. The study found weaker excess twin sharing in beta out-of-frame sequences.

Another study also made use of these data, one on yellow fever vaccine responses in identical twins.

Sequencing used CD4+ T cells sorted from blood. The origin of this receptor is a woman younger than 35 in good health. The genes are TRBV28 and TRBJ2-3; TRBD2 agrees at 10 bases. Here the CDR3 reads CASSFGSSGRSTDTQYF. CDR3 DNA sequence: TGTGCCAGCAGTTTCGGGTCTAGCGGGAGATCGACAGATACGCAGTATTTT.